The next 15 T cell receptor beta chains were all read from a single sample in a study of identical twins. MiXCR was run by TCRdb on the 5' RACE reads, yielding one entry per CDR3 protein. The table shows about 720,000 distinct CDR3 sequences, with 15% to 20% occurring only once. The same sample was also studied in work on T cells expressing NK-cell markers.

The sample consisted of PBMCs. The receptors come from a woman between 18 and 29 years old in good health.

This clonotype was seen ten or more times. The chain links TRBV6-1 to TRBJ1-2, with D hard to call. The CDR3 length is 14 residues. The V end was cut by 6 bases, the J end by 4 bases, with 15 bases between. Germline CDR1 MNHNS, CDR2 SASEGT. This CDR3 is CASRRVLPSYGYTF. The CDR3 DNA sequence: TGTGCCAGCAGAAGGGTACTTCCAAGCTATGGCTACACCTTC.

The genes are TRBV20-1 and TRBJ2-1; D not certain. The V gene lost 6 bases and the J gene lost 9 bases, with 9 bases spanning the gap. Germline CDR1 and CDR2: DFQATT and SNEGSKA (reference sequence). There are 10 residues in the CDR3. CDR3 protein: CSAENIEQFF. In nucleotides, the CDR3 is TGCAGTGCCGAGAACATTGAGCAGTTCTTC.

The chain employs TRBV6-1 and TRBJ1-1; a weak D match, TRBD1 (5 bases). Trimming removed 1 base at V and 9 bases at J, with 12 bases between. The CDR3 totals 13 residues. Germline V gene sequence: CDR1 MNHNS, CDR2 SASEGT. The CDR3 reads CASSEDSGGQAFF. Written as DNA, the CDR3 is TGTGCCAGCAGTGAAGATTCGGGGGGACAAGCTTTCTTT.

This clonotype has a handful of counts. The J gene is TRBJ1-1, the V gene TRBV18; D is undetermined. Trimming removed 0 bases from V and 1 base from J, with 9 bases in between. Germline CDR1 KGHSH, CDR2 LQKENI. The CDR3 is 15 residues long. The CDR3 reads CASSPPQRRNTEAFF. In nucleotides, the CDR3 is TGTGCCAGCTCACCACCTCAGAGAAGGAACACTGAAGCTTTCTTT. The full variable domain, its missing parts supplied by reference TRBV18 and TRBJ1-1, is NAGVMQNPRHLVRRRGQEARLRCSPMKGHSHVYWYRQLPEEGLKFMVYLQKENIIDESGMPKERFSAEFPKEGPSILRIQQVVRGDSAAYFCASSPPQRRNTEAFFGQGTRLTVV.

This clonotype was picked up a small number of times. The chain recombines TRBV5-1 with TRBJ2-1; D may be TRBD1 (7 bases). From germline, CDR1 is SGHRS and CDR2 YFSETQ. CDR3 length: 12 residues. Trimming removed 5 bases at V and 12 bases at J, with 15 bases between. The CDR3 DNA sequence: TGCGCCAGCAGTCTGCAGGGGGGAGGGCAGTTCTTC. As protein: CASSLQGGGQFF.

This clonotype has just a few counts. The CDR3 region is CASTTKGGSYNSPLHF. The CDR3 DNA is TGTGCCAGCACCACCAAGGGAGGATCCTATAATTCACCCCTCCACTTT. V and J are TRBV5-5 and TRBJ1-6; D is unresolved. The CDR3 runs 16 residues. The V end lost 6 bases, the J end lost 1 base, and 14 bases lay between the germline ends. CDR1 and CDR2 from the germline V gene are SGHKS and YYEKEE (reference sequence). Filled out from reference TRBV5-5 and TRBJ1-6, the complete variable domain reads DAGVTQSPTHLIKTRGQQVTLRCSPISGHKSVSWYQQVLGQGPQFIFQYYEKEERGRGNFPDRFSARQFPNYSSELNVNALLLGDSALYLCASTTKGGSYNSPLHFGNGTRLTVT.

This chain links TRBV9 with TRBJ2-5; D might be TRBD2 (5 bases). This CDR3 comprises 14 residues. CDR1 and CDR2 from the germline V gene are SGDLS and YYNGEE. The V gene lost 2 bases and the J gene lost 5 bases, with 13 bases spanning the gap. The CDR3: CASSVEAAGETQYF. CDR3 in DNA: TGTGCCAGCAGCGTGGAGGCGGCGGGCGAGACCCAGTACTTC.

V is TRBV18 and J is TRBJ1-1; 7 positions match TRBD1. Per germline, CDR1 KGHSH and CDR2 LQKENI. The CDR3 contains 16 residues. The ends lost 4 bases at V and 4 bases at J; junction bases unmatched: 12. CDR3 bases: TGTGCCAGCTCACAACAGGCCCCAGGGGGAGGCACTGAAGCTTTCTTT. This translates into CASSQQAPGGGTEAFF.

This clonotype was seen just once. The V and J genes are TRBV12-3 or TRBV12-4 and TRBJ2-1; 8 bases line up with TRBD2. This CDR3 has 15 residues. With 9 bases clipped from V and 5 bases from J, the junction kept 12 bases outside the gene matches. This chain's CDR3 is CARVPGLGPNNEQFF. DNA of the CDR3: TGTGCCAGGGTCCCGGGACTAGGACCTAACAATGAGCAGTTCTTC.

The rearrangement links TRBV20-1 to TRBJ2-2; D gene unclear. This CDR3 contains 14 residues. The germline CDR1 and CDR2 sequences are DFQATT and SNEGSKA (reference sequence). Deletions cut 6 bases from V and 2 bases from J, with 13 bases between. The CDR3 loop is CSAPLDINTGELFF. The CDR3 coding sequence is TGCAGTGCACCTCTAGATATAAACACCGGGGAGCTGTTTTTT.

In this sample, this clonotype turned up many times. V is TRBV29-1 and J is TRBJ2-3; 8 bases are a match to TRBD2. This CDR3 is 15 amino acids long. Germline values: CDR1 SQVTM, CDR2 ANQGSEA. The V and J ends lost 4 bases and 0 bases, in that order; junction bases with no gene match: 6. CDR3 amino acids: CSVVVAGPSTDTQYF. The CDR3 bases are TGCAGCGTTGTGGTAGCGGGACCCAGCACAGATACGCAGTATTTT.

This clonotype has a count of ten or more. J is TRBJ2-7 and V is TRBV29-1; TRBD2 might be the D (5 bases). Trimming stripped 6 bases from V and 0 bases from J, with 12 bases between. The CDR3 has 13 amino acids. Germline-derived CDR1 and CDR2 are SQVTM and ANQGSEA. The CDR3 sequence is CSVAEALSYEQYF. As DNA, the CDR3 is TGCAGCGTCGCGGAGGCCCTCTCCTACGAGCAGTACTTC.

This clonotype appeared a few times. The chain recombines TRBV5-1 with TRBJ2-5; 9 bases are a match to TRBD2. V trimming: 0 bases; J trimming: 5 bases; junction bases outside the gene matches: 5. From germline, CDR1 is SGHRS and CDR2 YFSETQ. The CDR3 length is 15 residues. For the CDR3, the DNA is TGCGCCAGCAGCTTGGAGGCTAGCGGGGTGGAGACCCAGTACTTC. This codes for CASSLEASGVETQYF.

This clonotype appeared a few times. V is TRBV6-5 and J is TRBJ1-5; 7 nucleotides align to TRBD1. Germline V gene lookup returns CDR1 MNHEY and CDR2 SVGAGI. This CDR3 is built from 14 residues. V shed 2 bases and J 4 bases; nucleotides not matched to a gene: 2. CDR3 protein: CASSYGTENQPQHF. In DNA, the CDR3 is TGTGCCAGCAGTTACGGGACAGAGAATCAGCCCCAGCATTTT.

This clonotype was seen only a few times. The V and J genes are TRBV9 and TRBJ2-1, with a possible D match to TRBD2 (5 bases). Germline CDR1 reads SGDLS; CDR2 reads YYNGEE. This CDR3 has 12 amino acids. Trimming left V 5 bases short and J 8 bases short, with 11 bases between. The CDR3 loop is CASSTRLDEQFF. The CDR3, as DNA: TGTGCCAGCAGTACTAGGCTAGATGAGCAGTTCTTC.